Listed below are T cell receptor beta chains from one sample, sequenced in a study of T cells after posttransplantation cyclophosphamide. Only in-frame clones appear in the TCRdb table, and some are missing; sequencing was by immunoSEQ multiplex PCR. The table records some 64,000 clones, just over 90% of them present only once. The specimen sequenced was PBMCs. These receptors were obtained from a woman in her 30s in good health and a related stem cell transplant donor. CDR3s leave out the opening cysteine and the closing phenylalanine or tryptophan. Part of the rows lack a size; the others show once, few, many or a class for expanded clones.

CDR3aa: ASSQIRGESEKLF
abundance: .
j_gene: TRBJ1-4
v_gene: TRBV14

CDR3aa: ASSDGTYEQY
abundance: .
j_gene: TRBJ2-7
v_gene: TRBV6-1

CDR3aa: ASSSRQGDQPQH
abundance: .
j_gene: TRBJ1-5
v_gene: TRBV7-2

CDR3aa: ASRLGIGTNTEAF
abundance: .
j_gene: TRBJ1-1
v_gene: TRBV11-1

CDR3aa: ASSMTSLGTGELF
abundance: .
j_gene: TRBJ2-2
v_gene: TRBV19

CDR3aa: ASSPGDRMNTEAF
abundance: .
j_gene: TRBJ1-1
v_gene: TRBV7-8

CDR3aa: ASSLKSGTGINEQF
abundance: .
j_gene: TRBJ2-1
v_gene: TRBV7-3

CDR3aa: ASSEIGGALAGNTIY
abundance: .
j_gene: TRBJ1-3
v_gene: TRBV2

CDR3aa: ASSLAGGQGAGYT
abundance: once
j_gene: TRBJ1-2
v_gene: TRBV11-2

CDR3aa: ASSPTGAGANVLT
abundance: .
j_gene: TRBJ2-6
v_gene: TRBV4-2

CDR3aa: ASSLAGQGNTGELF
abundance: .
j_gene: TRBJ2-2
v_gene: TRBV7-9

CDR3aa: ASSQDQEYYTDTQY
abundance: .
j_gene: TRBJ2-3
v_gene: TRBV4-3

CDR3aa: ASYAGGQETQY
abundance: .
j_gene: TRBJ2-5
v_gene: TRBV18

CDR3aa: ASGQGVSGNTIY
abundance: .
j_gene: TRBJ1-3
v_gene: TRBV19

CDR3aa: ASSFGKTEAF
abundance: .
j_gene: TRBJ1-1
v_gene: TRBV19